A selection of T cell receptor beta chains follows, all from one sample in a study of T-cell reconstitution after alpha-beta-depleted transplantation in children. MiXCR, applied by TCRdb to the PCR reads, yields one record per CDR3 protein. The repertoire consists of 450,000 to 600,000 distinct CDR3 sequences, with roughly 13% occurring once and the leading ten covering 2.2%. The specimen comprised PBMCs, mostly from graft donor cells, sampled 360 days after TCRalphabeta/CD19-depleted stem cell transplant. The source is a male patient younger than 18 who had a stem cell transplant for acute myeloid leukemia, so the T cells may come from the graft donor. CDR3s include the opening cysteine and the closing phenylalanine or tryptophan. The D gene is left open where the match is weak. Expanded clones are given a class, and other clones once, few, many or no size at all.

V gene,clone size,D gene,J gene,CDR3 protein,CDR3 DNA
TRBV25-1,few,-,TRBJ2-6,CASSGRGAGANVLTF,TGTGCCAGCAGTGGGCGGGGAGCCGGGGCCAACGTCCTGACTTTC
TRBV12-3/TRBV12-4,few,TRBD2,TRBJ2-7,CASSFYGTSGFEQYF,TGTGCCAGCAGTTTTTATGGGACTAGCGGCTTCGAGCAGTACTTC
TRBV4-3,-,TRBD2,TRBJ2-7,CASSQWAGGHYEQYF,TGCGCCAGCAGCCAATGGGCGGGAGGACATTACGAGCAGTACTTC
TRBV15,many,TRBD1,TRBJ2-7,CATSRDKGAGYEQYF,TGTGCCACCAGCAGAGATAAGGGGGCTGGGTACGAGCAGTACTTC
TRBV24-1,-,-,TRBJ2-5,CATSAAGQTLQETQYF,TGTGCCACCAGTGCTGCCGGACAGACCCTCCAAGAGACCCAGTACTTC
TRBV28,many,-,TRBJ2-7,CASSLRLVGYEQYF,TGTGCCAGCAGTTTACGACTAGTAGGCTACGAGCAGTACTTC
TRBV28,few,TRBD2,TRBJ2-3,CASSLPTSGSADTQYF,TGTGCCAGCAGCCTCCCGACTAGCGGGAGTGCAGATACGCAGTATTTT
TRBV2,many,-,TRBJ2-4,CASRVGIAVTKNIQYF,TGTGCCAGCAGGGTAGGGATAGCAGTGACCAAAAACATTCAGTACTTC
TRBV6-2/TRBV6-3,-,-,TRBJ2-2,CASRLGQTANTGELFF,TGTGCCAGCAGACTAGGCCAGACCGCGAACACCGGGGAGCTGTTTTTT
TRBV7-2,few,-,TRBJ1-6,CASSLGSSYNSPLHF,TGTGCCAGCAGCTTAGGGAGCTCCTATAATTCACCCCTCCACTTT
TRBV20-1,many,TRBD2,TRBJ2-1,CSARSGLAGYNEQFF,TGCAGTGCTAGAAGTGGACTAGCGGGTTACAATGAGCAGTTCTTC
TRBV4-3,-,TRBD1,TRBJ1-2,CASSQEDPQGAQGYTF,TGCGCCAGCAGCCAAGAGGACCCCCAGGGGGCGCAGGGCTACACCTTC
TRBV10-3,many,-,TRBJ2-2,CAIRGDNKAGELFF,TGTGCCATCAGGGGGGACAACAAAGCCGGGGAGCTGTTTTTT
TRBV6-2/TRBV6-3,-,TRBD2,TRBJ2-1,CASSYSGLATFNEQFF,TGTGCCAGCAGTTACTCGGGACTAGCAACTTTCAATGAGCAGTTCTTC
TRBV28,few,-,TRBJ2-3,CASSLLDHFSTDTQYF,TGTGCCAGCAGTTTACTGGATCATTTTAGCACAGATACGCAGTATTTT
TRBV12-3/TRBV12-4,-,TRBD2,TRBJ2-1,CASTPWTRRYNEQFF,TGTGCCAGCACCCCCTGGACTAGGCGGTACAATGAGCAGTTCTTC
TRBV27,-,TRBD2,TRBJ2-1,CASSLWAGVYNEQFF,TGTGCCAGCAGTTTATGGGCGGGGGTCTACAATGAGCAGTTCTTC
TRBV7-9,few,-,TRBJ2-1,CASSPLRRVTYNEQFF,TGTGCCAGCAGCCCCCTTAGGCGCGTCACCTACAATGAGCAGTTCTTC